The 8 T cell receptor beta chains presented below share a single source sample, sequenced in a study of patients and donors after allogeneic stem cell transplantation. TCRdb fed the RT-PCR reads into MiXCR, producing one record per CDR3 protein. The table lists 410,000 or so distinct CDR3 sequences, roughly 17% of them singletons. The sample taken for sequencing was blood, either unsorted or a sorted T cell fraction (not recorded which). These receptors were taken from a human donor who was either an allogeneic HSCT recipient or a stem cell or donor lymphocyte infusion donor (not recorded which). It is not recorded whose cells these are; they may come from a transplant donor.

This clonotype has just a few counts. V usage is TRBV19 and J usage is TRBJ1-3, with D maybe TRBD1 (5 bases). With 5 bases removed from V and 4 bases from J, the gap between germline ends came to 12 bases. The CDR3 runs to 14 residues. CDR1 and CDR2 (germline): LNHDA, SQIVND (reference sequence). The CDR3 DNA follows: TGTGCCAGTAGTGTCAGGGAGGTCGGAAACACCATATATTTT. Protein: CASSVREVGNTIYF.

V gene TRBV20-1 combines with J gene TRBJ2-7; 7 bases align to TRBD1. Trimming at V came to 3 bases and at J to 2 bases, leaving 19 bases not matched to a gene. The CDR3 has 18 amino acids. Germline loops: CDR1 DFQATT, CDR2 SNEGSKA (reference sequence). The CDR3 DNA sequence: TGCAGTGCTAGCGGGAACCCCTCTCCGGGACAGCCACCCTACGAGCAGTACTTC. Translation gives CSASGNPSPGQPPYEQYF.

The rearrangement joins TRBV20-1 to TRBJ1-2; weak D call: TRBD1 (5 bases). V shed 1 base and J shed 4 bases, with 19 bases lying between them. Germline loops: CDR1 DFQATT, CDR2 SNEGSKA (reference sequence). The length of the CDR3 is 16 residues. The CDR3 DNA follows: TGCAGTGCTAGAGGGGGGAGAGGAGGCGAGGTCTATGGCTACACCTTC. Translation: CSARGGRGGEVYGYTF.

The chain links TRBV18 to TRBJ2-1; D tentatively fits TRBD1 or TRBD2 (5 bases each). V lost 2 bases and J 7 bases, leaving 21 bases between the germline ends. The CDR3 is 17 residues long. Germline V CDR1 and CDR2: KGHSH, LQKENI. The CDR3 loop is CASSPVGVIPLVNEQFF. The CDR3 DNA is TGTGCCAGCTCACCAGTGGGGGTTATCCCCCTAGTTAATGAGCAGTTCTTC. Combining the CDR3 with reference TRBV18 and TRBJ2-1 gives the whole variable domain NAGVMQNPRHLVRRRGQEARLRCSPMKGHSHVYWYRQLPEEGLKFMVYLQKENIIDESGMPKERFSAEFPKEGPSILRIQQVVRGDSAAYFCASSPVGVIPLVNEQFFGPGTRLTVL.

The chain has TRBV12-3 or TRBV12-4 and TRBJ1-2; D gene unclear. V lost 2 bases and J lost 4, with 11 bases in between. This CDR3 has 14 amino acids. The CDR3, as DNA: TGTGCCAGCAGTTTATTTCAGTCCATCTATGGCTACACCTTC. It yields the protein CASSLFQSIYGYTF.

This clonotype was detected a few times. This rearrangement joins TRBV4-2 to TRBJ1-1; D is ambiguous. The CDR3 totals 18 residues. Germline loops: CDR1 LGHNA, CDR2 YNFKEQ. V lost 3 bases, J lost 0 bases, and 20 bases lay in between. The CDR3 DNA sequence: TGTGCCAGCAGCCAGCCCCCCTCGCCAAACATAATGAACACTGAAGCTTTCTTT. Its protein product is CASSQPPSPNIMNTEAFF.

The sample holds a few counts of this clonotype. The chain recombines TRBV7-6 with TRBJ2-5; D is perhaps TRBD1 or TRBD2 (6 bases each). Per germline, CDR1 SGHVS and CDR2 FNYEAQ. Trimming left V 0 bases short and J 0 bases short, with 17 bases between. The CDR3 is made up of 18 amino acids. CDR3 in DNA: TGTGCCAGCAGCTTAGCAGGAGGGTCAGGGGCATACCAAGAGACCCAGTACTTC. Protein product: CASSLAGGSGAYQETQYF. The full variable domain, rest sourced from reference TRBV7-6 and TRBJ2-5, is GAGVSQSPRYKVTKRGQDVALRCDPISGHVSLYWYRQALGQGPEFLTYFNYEAQQDKSGLPNDRFSAERPEGSISTLTIQRTEQRDSAMYRCASSLAGGSGAYQETQYFGPGTRLLVL.

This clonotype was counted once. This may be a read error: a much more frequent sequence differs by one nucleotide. The CDR3 coding sequence is TGTGCCAGCAGTCCGCACGGACAGGGGGGACCCAATGAGCGGTTCTTC. Translating gives CASSPHGQGGPNERFF. The gene calls are TRBV28 and TRBJ2-1; 10 bases align to TRBD1. The CDR3 has 16 residues. Germline-derived CDR1 and CDR2 are MDHEN and SYDVKM. The variable domain in full, with the rest retrieved from reference TRBV28 and TRBJ2-1, is DVKVTQSSRYLVKRTGEKVFLECVQDMDHENMFWYRQDPGLGLRLIYFSYDVKMKEKGDIPEGYSVSREKKERFSLILESASTNQTSMYLCASSPHGQGGPNERFFGPGTRLTVL.